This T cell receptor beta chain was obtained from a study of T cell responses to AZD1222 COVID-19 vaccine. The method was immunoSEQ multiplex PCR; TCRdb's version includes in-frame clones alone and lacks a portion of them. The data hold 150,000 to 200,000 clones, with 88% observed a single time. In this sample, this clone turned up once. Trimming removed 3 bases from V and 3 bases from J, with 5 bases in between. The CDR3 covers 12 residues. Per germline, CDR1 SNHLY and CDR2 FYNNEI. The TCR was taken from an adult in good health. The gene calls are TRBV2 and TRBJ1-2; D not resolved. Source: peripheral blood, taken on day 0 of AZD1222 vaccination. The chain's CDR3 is CASSDGYYGYTF. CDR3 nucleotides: TGTGCCAGCAGTGACGGTTACTATGGCTACACCTTC.